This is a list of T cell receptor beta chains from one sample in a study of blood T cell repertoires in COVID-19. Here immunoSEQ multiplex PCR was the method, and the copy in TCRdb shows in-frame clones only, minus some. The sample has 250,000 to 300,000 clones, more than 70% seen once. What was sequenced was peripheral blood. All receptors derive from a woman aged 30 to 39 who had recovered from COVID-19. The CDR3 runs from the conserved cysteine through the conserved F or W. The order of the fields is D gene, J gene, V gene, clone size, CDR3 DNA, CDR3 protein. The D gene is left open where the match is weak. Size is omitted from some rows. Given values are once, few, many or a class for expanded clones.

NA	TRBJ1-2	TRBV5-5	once	TGTGCCAGCAGTACCGGGACACCTGACTATGGCTACACCTTC	CASSTGTPDYGYTF
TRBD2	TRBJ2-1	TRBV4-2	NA	TGTGCCAGCAGCCAAGATCGTCGGGGGGGAGGTTACAATGAGCAGTTCTTC	CASSQDRRGGGYNEQFF
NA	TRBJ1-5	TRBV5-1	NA	TGCGCCAGCACCCCGGGCCAGGGCTCTCAGCCCCAGCATTTT	CASTPGQGSQPQHF
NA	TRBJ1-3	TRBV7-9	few	TGTGCCAGCAGCCCCCCCTTCGACACAGCTGGAAACACCATATATTTT	CASSPPFDTAGNTIYF
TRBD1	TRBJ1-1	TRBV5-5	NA	TGTGCCAGCAGCGGGCCCACGACAGGGGTCTCTCGGGCTTTCTTT	CASSGPTTGVSRAFF
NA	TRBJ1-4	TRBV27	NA	TGTGCCAGCAGTTCGGACACGTATACAACTAATGAAAAACTGTTTTTT	CASSSDTYTTNEKLFF
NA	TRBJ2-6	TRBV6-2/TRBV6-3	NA	TGTGCCAGCAGCTTCCAGGGGTCCAACGTCCTGACTTTC	CASSFQGSNVLTF
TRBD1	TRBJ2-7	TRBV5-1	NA	TGCGCCAGCAGCTTGGTAGGACAGGGGCTCGAGCAGTATTTC	CASSLVGQGLEQYF
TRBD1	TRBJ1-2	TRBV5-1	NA	TGCGCCAGCAGCCCACGGGACAGGGGAAGCTATGGCTACACCTTC	CASSPRDRGSYGYTF
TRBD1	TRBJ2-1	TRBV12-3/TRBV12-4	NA	TGTGCCAGCGGTAGACAGGGGGATTGGCAGTTCTTC	CASGRQGDWQFF
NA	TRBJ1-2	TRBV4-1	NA	TGCGCCAGCAGCCAAGAAAGAGGAAGGGGGTATGGCTACACCTTC	CASSQERGRGYGYTF
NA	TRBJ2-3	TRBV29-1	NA	TGCAGCGCTGCGACAGTAGTCGGCACAGATACGCAGTATTTT	CSAATVVGTDTQYF
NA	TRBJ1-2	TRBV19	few	TGTGCCAGTATCCCTGCAGGGGTATTCTATGGCTACACCTTC	CASIPAGVFYGYTF
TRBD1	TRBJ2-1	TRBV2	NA	TGTGCCAGCAGTGACCGACAGGGCTTACTAAATGAGCAGTTCTTC	CASSDRQGLLNEQFF
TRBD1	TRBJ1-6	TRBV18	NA	TGTGCCAGCTCACCCAAAGCTCCTGGACAGGGAGACTACTCCCTCCACTTT	CASSPKAPGQGDYSLHF
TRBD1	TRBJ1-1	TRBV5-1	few	TGCGCCAGCAGCTTGACTACAGGGGGCACTGAAGCTTTCTTT	CASSLTTGGTEAFF
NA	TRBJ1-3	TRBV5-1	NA	TGCGCCAGCAGCTTGGGTTTCGGAGGGGCCGGAAACACCATATATTTT	CASSLGFGGAGNTIYF
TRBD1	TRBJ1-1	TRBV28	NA	TGTGCCAGCTTACCCAGGACAGGGGGGAACACTGAAGCTTTCTTT	CASLPRTGGNTEAFF
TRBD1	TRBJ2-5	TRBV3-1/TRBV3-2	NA	TGTGCCAGCAGCCACACCTTAACAGGGGTTCAAGAGACCCAGTACTTC	CASSHTLTGVQETQYF
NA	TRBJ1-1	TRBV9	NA	TGTGCCAGCAGCGTAGGCGGATCTTACACTGAAGCTTTCTTT	CASSVGGSYTEAFF
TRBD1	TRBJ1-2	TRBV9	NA	TGTGCCAGCAGCGCTTCCCTCCAGGGGGACTATGGCTACACCTTC	CASSASLQGDYGYTF
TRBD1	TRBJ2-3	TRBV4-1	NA	TGCGCCAGCAGCCAAGTGGGCAAAGGGGGCTGGGCAGATACGCAGTATTTT	CASSQVGKGGWADTQYF
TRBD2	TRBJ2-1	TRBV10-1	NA	TGCGCCAGCATCCCGGGACTAGCGGGGGGCACGGATGAGCAGTTCTTC	CASIPGLAGGTDEQFF
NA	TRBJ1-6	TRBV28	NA	TGTGCCAGCATCCGCAGCGGGTCGTCCTATAATTCACCCCTCCACTTT	CASIRSGSSYNSPLHF
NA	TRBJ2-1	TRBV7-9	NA	TGTGCCAGCAGCCCCGACAGATACTACAATGAGCAGTTCTTC	CASSPDRYYNEQFF
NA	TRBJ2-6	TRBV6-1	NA	TGTGCCAGCAGTGACATACCTCCAGGGTTCTCTGGGGCCAACGTCCTGACTTTC	CASSDIPPGFSGANVLTF
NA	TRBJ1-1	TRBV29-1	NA	TGCAGCGTTGCAGGCCCCTGGGACACTGAAGCTTTCTTT	CSVAGPWDTEAFF
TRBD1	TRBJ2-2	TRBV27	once	TGTGCCAGCAGTTTTGGACAGGGTCCGTACACCGGGGAGCTGTTTTTT	CASSFGQGPYTGELFF